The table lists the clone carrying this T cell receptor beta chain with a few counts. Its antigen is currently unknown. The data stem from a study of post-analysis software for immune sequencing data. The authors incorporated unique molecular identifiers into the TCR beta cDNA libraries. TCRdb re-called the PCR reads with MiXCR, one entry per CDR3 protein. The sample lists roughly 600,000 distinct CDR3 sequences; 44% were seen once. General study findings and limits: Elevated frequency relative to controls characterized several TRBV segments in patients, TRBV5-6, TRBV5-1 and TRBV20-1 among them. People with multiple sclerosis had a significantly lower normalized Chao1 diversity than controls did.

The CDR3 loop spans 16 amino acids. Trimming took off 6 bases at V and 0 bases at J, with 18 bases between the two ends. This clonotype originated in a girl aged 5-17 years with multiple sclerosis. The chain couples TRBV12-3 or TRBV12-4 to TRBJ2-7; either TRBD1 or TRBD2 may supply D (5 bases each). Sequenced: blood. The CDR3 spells CASSPIRTQGSYEQYF. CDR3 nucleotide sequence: TGTGCCAGCAGCCCCATACGGACTCAGGGCTCCTACGAGCAGTACTTC.